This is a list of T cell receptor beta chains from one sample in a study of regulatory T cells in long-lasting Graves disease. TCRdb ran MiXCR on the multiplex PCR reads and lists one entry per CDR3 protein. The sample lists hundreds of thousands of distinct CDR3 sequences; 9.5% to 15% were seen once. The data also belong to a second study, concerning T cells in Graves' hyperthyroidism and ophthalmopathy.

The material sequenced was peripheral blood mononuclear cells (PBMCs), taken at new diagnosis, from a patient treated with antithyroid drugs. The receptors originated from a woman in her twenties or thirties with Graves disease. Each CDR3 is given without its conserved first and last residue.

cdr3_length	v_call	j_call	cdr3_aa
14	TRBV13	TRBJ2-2	ASSLVGQGKTGELF
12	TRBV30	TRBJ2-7	AWSAGNLPYEQY
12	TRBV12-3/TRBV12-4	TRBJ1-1	ASSLSQGSTEAF
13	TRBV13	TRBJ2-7	ASSAIRTGVYEQY
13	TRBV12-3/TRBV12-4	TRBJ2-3	ASSGRALGTDTQY
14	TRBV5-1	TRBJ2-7	ASSLGATFSVYEQY
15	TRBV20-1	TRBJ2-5	SARPGLAGPFQETQY
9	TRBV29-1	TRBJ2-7	SVAWYGEQY
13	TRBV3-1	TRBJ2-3	ASSQRDGRTDTQY
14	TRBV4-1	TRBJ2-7	ASSQDDAAGAYEQY
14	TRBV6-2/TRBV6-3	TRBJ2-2	ASGPRQGSNTGELF
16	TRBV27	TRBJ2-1	ASRSGLAGPIAYNEQF
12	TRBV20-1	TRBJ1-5	SAPDGRTDQPQH
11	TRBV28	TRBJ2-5	ASSFVGRETQY
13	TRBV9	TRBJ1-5	ASSVGSSPYQPQH
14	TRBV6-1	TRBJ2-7	ASRPPGAPPTYEQY
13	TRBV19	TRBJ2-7	ASRTLAGNRYEQY
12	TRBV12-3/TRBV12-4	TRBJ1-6	ASSFIRRNSPLH
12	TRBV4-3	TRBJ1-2	ASSAAVHRYGYT
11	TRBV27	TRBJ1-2	ASSDRTIYGYT
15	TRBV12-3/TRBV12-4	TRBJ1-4	ASSLGGGWMVVEKLF
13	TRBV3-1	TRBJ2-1	ASSQWDLAGNEQF
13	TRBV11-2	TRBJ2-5	ASSLQWRGEETQY
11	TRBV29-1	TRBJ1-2	SVNTDRYYGYT